The 23 T cell receptor beta chains presented below share a single source sample, sequenced in a study of shared clonotypes between healthy human individuals. Profiling relied on immunoSEQ multiplex PCR, and the TCRdb table lists in-frame clones only, not all of them. The sample lists a few million clones; roughly nine tenths were seen once. The sample comprised naive CD4+ T cells sorted from blood. Sample subset: CD45RA+ positively selected. These TCRs come from a man between 18 and 35 years old in good health.

This clone was observed once. The J gene is TRBJ2-3, the V gene TRBV6-5; 9 bases fit TRBD2. There are 15 residues in the CDR3. The germline V gene has CDR1 MNHEY and CDR2 SVGAGI. V gave up 5 bases and J gave up 4 bases; unmatched junction bases: 7. The CDR3 loop is CASSAAGGPPDTQYF. CDR3 nucleotides: TGTGCCAGCAGTGCGGCGGGAGGGCCCCCAGATACGCAGTATTTT.

The V gene is TRBV5-1, the J gene TRBJ1-1, with D unresolved. Trimming cost V 0 bases and J 0 bases, with 6 bases left between them. The V gene's germline CDR1 is SGHRS and CDR2 YFSETQ. The CDR3 extends over 14 amino acids. The CDR3 protein is CASSLDPMNTEAFF. CDR3 nucleotides: TGCGCCAGCAGCTTGGACCCAATGAACACTGAAGCTTTCTTT.

The chain employs TRBV27 and TRBJ1-4, with TRBD1 matching over 9 bases. Germline values: CDR1 MNHEY, CDR2 SMNVEV (reference sequence). The J segment lost 3 bases and the V segment lost 6 bases, leaving 8 bases of the junction unmatched. This CDR3 spans 16 amino acids. CDR3 sequence (DNA): TGTGCCAGCAGGGCGGACAGGGGAGCGGCTAATGAAAAACTGTTTTTT. This codes for CASRADRGAANEKLFF.

The chain recombines TRBV6-1 with TRBJ1-6; 9 bases match TRBD1. The CDR3 contains 14 residues. Germline loops: CDR1 MNHNS, CDR2 SASEGT. Trimming cost V 6 bases and J 10 bases; bases outside gene matches: 7. The CDR3 nucleotides read TGTGCCAGCAGCCAAAACAGGGGGCAGTCACCCCTCCACTTT. Encoded protein: CASSQNRGQSPLHF.

This clone appeared a single time. The CDR3 is CSVADRAPWEQYF. CDR3 nucleotides: TGCAGCGTAGCGGACAGGGCCCCATGGGAGCAGTACTTC. The chain recombines TRBV29-1 with TRBJ2-7; TRBD1 matches 8 bases. Germline trimming cut 6 bases from V and 7 bases from J; bases unmatched to any gene: 11. This CDR3 is 13 amino acids long. The germline V gene encodes CDR1 SQVTM and CDR2 ANQGSEA.

The chain combines TRBV29-1 with TRBJ2-7, with 9 bases matching TRBD1. The CDR3 loop spans 11 amino acids. Germline V gives CDR1 SQVTM, CDR2 ANQGSEA. Trimming took 8 bases from V and 5 from J; bases not matched to a gene: 4. Here the CDR3 DNA reads TGCAGCTTCAACAGGGGGCACGAGCAGTACTTC. Its protein product is CSFNRGHEQYF.

The rearrangement links TRBV6-6 to TRBJ2-7; TRBD1 matches at 7 bases. J was trimmed by 2 bases and V by 6 bases; bases with no gene match: 4. CDR1 and CDR2 (germline): MNHNY, SVGAGI (reference sequence). The CDR3 contains 13 residues. In DNA form, the CDR3 reads TGTGCCAGCAGCAACGGACAGGCCTACGAGCAGTACTTC. The encoded protein is CASSNGQAYEQYF.

The gene calls are TRBV19 and TRBJ1-6; maybe TRBD1 (6 bases). V was pared by 5 bases and J by 8 bases, with 16 bases between. In germline, CDR1 is LNHDA, CDR2 SQIVND (reference sequence). The CDR3 is 15 amino acids. This CDR3 is CASSLGGEMDSPLHF. CDR3 nucleotide sequence: TGTGCCAGTAGTTTAGGGGGAGAAATGGATTCACCCCTCCACTTT.

The chain carries TRBV27 and TRBJ1-6; 7 bases agree with TRBD1. Per germline, CDR1 MNHEY and CDR2 SMNVEV (reference sequence). This CDR3 comprises 15 residues. V gave up 5 bases and J gave up 9 bases; unmatched junction bases: 10. The CDR3 DNA reads TGTGCCAGCAGTCTTGCGACAGGGAGTACTTCACCCCTCCACTTT. Residues: CASSLATGSTSPLHF.

This chain links TRBV29-1 with TRBJ2-7, with D hard to call. Germline V CDR1 and CDR2: SQVTM, ANQGSEA. Trimming cost V 4 bases and J 1 base, with 14 bases left between them. The CDR3 sequence is 14 residues long. The CDR3 nucleotides are TGCAGCGTTGGTTGGGAAAAGCTATCCTACGAGCAGTACTTC. Protein: CSVGWEKLSYEQYF.

The rearrangement joins TRBV12-5 to TRBJ1-3; D is unresolved. Germline V gene sequence: CDR1 LGHNT, CDR2 FRNRAP. The CDR3 contains 14 residues. The ends were cut back, 3 bases at V and 4 bases at J, with 10 bases in the middle. The CDR3 reads CASGFGVKGNTIYF. CDR3 nucleotides: TGTGCTAGTGGTTTCGGGGTGAAAGGAAACACCATATATTTT.

This rearrangement joins TRBV30 to TRBJ1-6; D possibly corresponds to TRBD1 (5 bases). Germline CDR1 GTSNPN, CDR2 SVGIG (reference sequence). There are 14 residues in the CDR3. V gave up 0 bases and J gave up 7 bases, with 10 bases separating them. The CDR3 sequence is CAWSVVRDNSPLHF. The CDR3 bases are TGTGCCTGGAGTGTTGTTAGGGACAATTCACCCCTCCACTTT.

The genes are TRBV25-1 and TRBJ1-3, with 10 bases lining up with TRBD1. CDR3 size: 18 residues. V lost 2 bases and J lost 4; bases outside the gene matches: 11. Germline CDR1 and CDR2: MGHDK and SYGVNS. This CDR3 reads CASSEASPGTGAGNTIYF. Here the CDR3 DNA reads TGTGCCAGCAGTGAAGCTTCTCCCGGGACAGGGGCCGGAAACACCATATATTTT.

The rearrangement joins TRBV10-3 to TRBJ2-2; 9 bases align to TRBD1. Germline V CDR1 and CDR2: ENHRY, SYGVKD. The trim removed 7 bases at V and 5 bases at J, leaving 5 bases unmatched. The CDR3 runs 14 residues. The DNA for the CDR3 is TGTGCCATCACACAGGGGGCTCGGACCGGGGAGCTGTTTTTT. Protein product: CAITQGARTGELFF.

The chain combines TRBV6-1 with TRBJ1-5; D may be TRBD1 (6 bases). This CDR3 has 17 amino acids. Germline CDR1 MNHNS, CDR2 SASEGT. V was pared by 1 base and J by 2 bases, with 15 bases between. The CDR3 coding sequence is TGTGCCAGCAGTGAAGGGAGGGCAGGGGTTCGCAATCAGCCCCAGCATTTT. Translation: CASSEGRAGVRNQPQHF.

The rearrangement links TRBV7-6 to TRBJ2-1, with D tentatively TRBD2 (5 bases). The germline V and J ends were trimmed by 2 bases and 0 bases, with 20 bases remaining between them. This CDR3 has 19 amino acids. Germline V CDR1 and CDR2: SGHVS, FNYEAQ. The CDR3 sequence is CASSLRAAPSLSSYNEQFF. In DNA, the CDR3 is TGTGCCAGCAGCTTAAGAGCGGCCCCTTCACTAAGCTCCTACAATGAGCAGTTCTTC.

J is TRBJ2-5 and V is TRBV27; perhaps TRBD1 as D (6 bases). CDR3 length: 14 amino acids. Germline V gene lookup returns CDR1 MNHEY and CDR2 SMNVEV (reference sequence). Deletions cut 5 bases from V and 1 base from J, with 11 bases between. The CDR3 reads CASSDGTLQETQYF. The CDR3 DNA reads as TGTGCCAGCAGTGACGGGACACTCCAAGAGACCCAGTACTTC.

This clone was seen only once. J is TRBJ1-4 and V is TRBV5-1, with 10 bases that match TRBD1. V trimming: 4 bases; J trimming: 6 bases; junction bases outside the gene matches: 3. CDR3 length equals 14 residues. Germline CDR1 reads SGHRS; CDR2 reads YFSETQ. The CDR3 spells CASSPGQGYEKLFF. DNA for the CDR3: TGCGCCAGCAGCCCGGGACAGGGGTATGAAAAACTGTTTTTT.

The rearrangement links TRBV5-1 to TRBJ2-2; maybe TRBD1 (6 bases). V was pared by 4 bases and J by 3 bases, with 13 bases between. The CDR3 length is 15 residues. Germline lookup yields CDR1 SGHRS and CDR2 YFSETQ. CDR3 in amino acids: CASSRTGWDTGELFF. For the CDR3, the DNA is TGCGCCAGCAGCCGAACAGGGTGGGACACCGGGGAGCTGTTTTTT.

The gene calls are TRBV6-5 and TRBJ2-5, with TRBD1 matching 9 bases. The J call is doubtful: the DNA matches TRBJ2-7 better. There are 13 residues in the CDR3. Germline V lookup: CDR1 MNHEY, CDR2 SVGAGI. This CDR3 is CASSLGQGLEQYF. The DNA for the CDR3 is TGTGCCAGCAGTTTGGGACAGGGCCTCGAGCAGTACTTC.

The gene calls are TRBV7-2 and TRBJ1-2; TRBD1 is a possible D gene (5 bases). Trimming took off 4 bases at V and 2 bases at J, with 11 bases between the two ends. CDR3 size: 14 residues. Germline V gene data show CDR1 as SGHTA and CDR2 as FQGNSA. The CDR3 region has the DNA TGTGCCAGCAGCTCAGGACACGAAAACTATGGCTACACCTTC. Translating gives CASSSGHENYGYTF.

J is TRBJ2-7 and V is TRBV30; D is ambiguous. CDR3 length: 12 residues. The germline CDR1 and CDR2 sequences are GTSNPN and SVGIG (reference sequence). The ends were cut back, 5 bases at V and 0 bases at J, with 8 bases in the middle. The CDR3 loop reads CAWDGFSYEQYF. CDR3 coding DNA: TGTGCCTGGGACGGATTCTCCTACGAGCAGTACTTC.

This clone was counted a few times. V and J are TRBV2 and TRBJ1-1, with D possibly matching TRBD1 (5 bases). The V and J ends lost 6 bases and 5 bases respectively, with 13 bases between them. Germline V gene lookup returns CDR1 SNHLY and CDR2 FYNNEI. This CDR3 contains 13 residues. The CDR3 nucleotides are TGTGCCAGCAGCCGGGGACCACTAACTGAAGCTTTCTTT. Residues: CASSRGPLTEAFF.